These T cell receptor beta chains were read from a single sample in a study of sequential checkpoint blockade in melanoma. The repertoire was sequenced with immunoSEQ multiplex PCR; TCRdb's copy has only in-frame clones and lacks some. The data hold 25,000 to 35,000 clones, with around 80% observed a single time. The starting material was CD8+ T cells sorted from blood (inferred from file names), obtained from a patient given nivolumab and ipilimumab in sequence. All receptors derive from a human donor with melanoma. Each CDR3 is given with its conserved first and last residue. A D gene is named only where the DNA matches it firmly. Some rows mark clone size as missing; the rest say once, few, many or name a class of expanded clone.

TRBJ1-1 - TRBV19 - TGTGCCACCACCTGGGGAGGGAGTACTGAAGCTTTCTTT CATTWGGSTEAFF
TRBJ2-4 - TRBV10-1 once TGCGCCAGCAGTGCGGACAGCCTACTAGCCAAAAACATTCAGTACTTC CASSADSLLAKNIQYF
TRBJ1-2 - TRBV12-5 - TGTGCTAGTGCCCCTGGCCAGTGGTATGGCTACACCTTC CASAPGQWYGYTF
TRBJ1-2 TRBD1 TRBV10-3 - TGTGCCATCTGGGACAGGGAGAACTATGGCTACACCTTC CAIWDRENYGYTF
TRBJ2-1 - TRBV7-6 - TGTGCCAGCAGCTTAGGGACTGGGGACTACAATGAGCAGTTCTTC CASSLGTGDYNEQFF
TRBJ1-2 TRBD1 TRBV4-2 - TGTGCCAGCAGCCAAGAATACCGACAGGGGGTACTCTACACCTTC CASSQEYRQGVLYTF
TRBJ2-1 TRBD2 TRBV2 - TGTGCCAGCAGTGAACTCTGGCGGGGGGGCGATGAGCAGTTCTTC CASSELWRGGDEQFF
TRBJ2-5 TRBD2 TRBV9 - TGTGCCAGCAGCACCCCTCGATCCGGGACTAGCGGATACCAAGAGACCCAGTACTTC CASSTPRSGTSGYQETQYF
TRBJ2-7 - TRBV27 - TGTGCCAGCAGTTTATCGTCGGGGGGCGGCCAATACGAGCAGTACTTC CASSLSSGGGQYEQYF
TRBJ2-3 TRBD2 TRBV4-2 once TGTGCCAGCAGCCAAGGACTAGCGGGGGGGGTAGATACGCAGTATTTT CASSQGLAGGVDTQYF
TRBJ2-7 - TRBV5-1 once TGCGCCAGCAGCTTCGAGAGCTCCTACGAGCAGTACTTC CASSFESSYEQYF
TRBJ1-2 - TRBV18 - TGTGCCAGCTCACCACCGGGGGGAGGCGCTAACTATGGCTACACCTTC CASSPPGGGANYGYTF
TRBJ2-2 - TRBV7-2 - TGTGCCAGCACCTTACCGGGTTTCGGGGAGCTGTTTTTT CASTLPGFGELFF
TRBJ2-7 TRBD1 TRBV4-2 - TGTGCCAGCAGCCCCGACAGGGCAAGCTACGAGCAGTACTTC CASSPDRASYEQYF
TRBJ2-5 - TRBV27 - TGTGCCAGCTCCCGGGACCAAGAGACCCAGTACTTC CASSRDQETQYF
TRBJ1-1 - TRBV2 - TGTGCCAGCAGTGAAAGAGGGCAGGAGGACACTGAAGCTTTCTTT CASSERGQEDTEAFF
TRBJ1-5 - TRBV13 - TGTGCCAGCAGCTTAAGGGCCCGGATGGGGGCGCATGATCAGCCCCAGCATTTT CASSLRARMGAHDQPQHF